A single sample is the source of the 22 T cell receptor beta chains below, sequenced in a study of blood T cell repertoires in COVID-19. Sequencing used immunoSEQ multiplex PCR; TCRdb keeps in-frame clones, though not all of them. The sample consists of around 280,000 clones, about nine tenths of them appearing once. Specimen: peripheral blood. These receptors all stem from a woman aged 45 to 65 who had recovered from COVID-19.

J is TRBJ1-5 and V is TRBV30, with 9 nucleotides matching TRBD1. This CDR3 has 14 amino acids. With 4 bases clipped from V and 6 bases from J, the junction kept 7 bases outside the gene matches. Germline V lookup: CDR1 GTSNPN, CDR2 SVGIG (reference sequence). CDR3 nucleotides: TGTGCCTGGACAGGGACAGGGAGGAGTCAGCCCCAGCATTTT. It yields the protein CAWTGTGRSQPQHF.

The chain couples TRBV6-5 to TRBJ1-2; D remains unclear. Trimming cost V 0 bases and J 8 bases, with 13 bases left between them. Per the germline V gene, CDR1 is MNHEY and CDR2 is SVGAGI. The CDR3 consists of 14 residues. The chain's CDR3 is CASSYSRLSGGYTF. CDR3 DNA sequence: TGTGCCAGCAGTTACTCCAGGCTTTCAGGCGGCTACACCTTC.

The J gene is TRBJ2-1, the V gene TRBV2, with TRBD2 identical over 9 bases. Losses at the gene ends were 7 bases for V and 7 bases for J; bases not matched to a gene: 8. Germline CDR1 is SNHLY and CDR2 is FYNNEI. The CDR3 runs 14 residues. The CDR3 sequence: CASKARGGQNEQFF. In nucleotides, the CDR3 is TGTGCCAGCAAGGCGCGGGGGGGCCAGAATGAGCAGTTCTTC. The entire variable domain, with the rest obtained from reference TRBV2 and TRBJ2-1, is as follows: EPEVTQTPSHQVTQMGQEVILRCVPISNHLYFYWYRQILGQKVEFLVSFYNNEISEKSEIFDDQFSVERPDGSNFTLKIRSTKLEDSAMYFCASKARGGQNEQFFGPGTRLTVL.

The chain uses TRBV7-2 and TRBJ2-7; 10 nucleotides align to TRBD2. The CDR3 covers 16 residues. After removal of 4 bases from V and 2 bases from J, the junction contained 8 bases not matched to a gene. Germline-derived CDR1 and CDR2 are SGHTA and FQGNSA. The CDR3 DNA reads as TGTGCCAGCAGCTCCCCTCCTAGCGGGGGACCCTACGAGCAGTACTTC. Residues: CASSSPPSGGPYEQYF.

CDR3 protein: CASSSRQTTNEKLFF. The CDR3 DNA sequence: TGTGCCAGCAGTTCTCGACAGACAACTAATGAAAAACTGTTTTTT. The rearrangement uses TRBV28 and TRBJ1-4, with D perhaps TRBD1 (5 bases). Trimming left V 4 bases short and J 0 bases short, with 9 bases between. The CDR3 is made up of 15 amino acids. The germline gives CDR1 MDHEN, CDR2 SYDVKM.

This chain connects TRBV4-3 to TRBJ2-1; 12 bases align to TRBD2. The CDR3 consists of 18 residues. Germline CDR1 is LGHNA and CDR2 is YSLEER. Trimming cost V 4 bases and J 7 bases; bases outside gene matches: 14. CDR3 sequence: CASSPSSSTSGRVNEQFF. The CDR3 nucleotides read TGCGCCAGCAGCCCATCCTCCTCGACTAGCGGGAGAGTAAATGAGCAGTTCTTC.

This clone was observed a few times. CDR3 region: CASSVGQGGTDTQYF. DNA for the CDR3: TGTGCCAGCAGCGTTGGACAGGGTGGCACAGATACGCAGTATTTT. The genes are TRBV9 and TRBJ2-3; 8 bases align to TRBD1. CDR3 size: 15 residues. CDR1 SGDLS and CDR2 YYNGEE come from the germline V gene. J gave up 1 base and V 2 bases, and 3 bases lay outside the gene matches.

This clone was recorded a few times. This chain joins TRBV5-1 and TRBJ2-7, with D perhaps TRBD1 (6 bases). From germline, CDR1 is SGHRS and CDR2 YFSETQ. Trimming stripped 4 bases from V and 2 bases from J, with 10 bases between. The CDR3 loop spans 13 amino acids. The CDR3 DNA sequence: TGCGCCAGCAGCCAGCCAGGGGCCTACGAGCAGTACTTC. Its protein is CASSQPGAYEQYF.

This clone came up a few times. The CDR3 reads CASSPRGQGIDGYTF. Here the CDR3 DNA reads TGTGCCAGCAGCCCACGAGGACAGGGTATTGATGGCTACACCTTC. The genes are TRBV5-4 and TRBJ1-2; TRBD1 aligns across 8 bases. After removal of 4 bases from V and 6 bases from J, the junction contained 11 bases not matched to a gene. Germline lookup yields CDR1 SGHNT and CDR2 YYREEE (reference sequence). The CDR3 has 15 residues.

This clone was detected a few times. The chain couples TRBV7-9 to TRBJ2-7; 7 nucleotides agree with TRBD1. The V gene end was trimmed by 4 bases and the J gene end by 1 base; junction bases not matched to a gene: 4. Looked up from germline, CDR1 is SEHNR and CDR2 is FQNEAQ (reference sequence). CDR3 length: 14 amino acids. The CDR3: CASSSDRDSYEQYF. The CDR3, as DNA: TGTGCCAGCAGCTCTGACAGGGATTCCTACGAGCAGTACTTC. The full variable domain, with the rest looked up from reference TRBV7-9 and TRBJ2-7, is DTGVSQNPRHKITKRGQNVTFRCDPISEHNRLYWYRQTLGQGPEFLTYFQNEAQLEKSRLLSDRFSAERPKGSFSTLEIQRTEQGDSAMYLCASSSDRDSYEQYFGPGTRLTVT.

The chain uses TRBV2 and TRBJ1-5; a weak D match, TRBD1 (6 bases). CDR1 SNHLY and CDR2 FYNNEI come from the germline V gene. The CDR3 is made up of 13 amino acids. V was pared by 4 bases and J by 8 bases, with 12 bases between. In nucleotides, the CDR3 is TGTGCCAGCAGTGTGGGAGGGGGAGAGCCCCAGCATTTT. It yields the protein CASSVGGGEPQHF.

The chain carries TRBV4-3 and TRBJ1-2; no clear D. This CDR3 is built from 15 residues. The V end was cut by 0 bases, the J end by 5 bases, with 13 bases between. CDR1 LGHNA and CDR2 YSLEER come from the germline V gene. In nucleotides, the CDR3 is TGCGCCAGCAGCCAAGATAGGAGCTCTTGGTATGGCTACACCTTC. It specifies CASSQDRSSWYGYTF.

In the case of this clone: The identical CDR3 is also encoded by other nucleotide sequences in the sample. The chain uses TRBV6-2 or TRBV6-3 and TRBJ2-2; no definite D call. The CDR3 consists of 13 residues. CDR1 and CDR2 from the germline V gene are MNHEY and SVGEGT. Trimming removed 3 bases from V and 3 bases from J, with 5 bases in between. The CDR3 coding sequence is TGTGCCAGCAGTTATCAATACACCGGGGAGCTGTTTTTT. It encodes CASSYQYTGELFF.

The gene calls are TRBV27 and TRBJ1-5; TRBD1 might be the D (5 bases). The CDR3 is 16 residues long. V lost 0 bases to trimming and J lost 1 base, with 10 bases between them. CDR1 is MNHEY, CDR2 SMNVEV, per germline (reference sequence). Here the CDR3 reads CASSLSGRASNQPQHF. In nucleotides, the CDR3 is TGTGCCAGCAGTTTATCAGGCAGGGCGAGCAATCAGCCCCAGCATTTT.

The chain combines TRBV7-2 with TRBJ1-2; D might be TRBD1 (6 bases). This CDR3 contains 14 residues. Trimming pared 2 bases from V and 6 bases from J, leaving 13 bases between. Germline V gene data show CDR1 as SGHTA and CDR2 as FQGNSA. CDR3 in amino acids: CASSLRQVSDGYTF. The CDR3 nucleotides are TGTGCCAGCAGCTTACGACAGGTATCCGATGGCTACACCTTC.

V gene TRBV11-1 combines with J gene TRBJ1-3; 9 bases agree with TRBD1. V lost 5 bases, J lost 4 bases, and 9 bases stayed unmatched. CDR1 and CDR2 from the germline V gene are SGHAT and FQDESV (reference sequence). The CDR3 is 16 residues long. CDR3 region: CASSARLQGAGNTIYF. CDR3 bases: TGTGCCAGCAGCGCCCGCTTACAGGGGGCAGGAAACACCATATATTTT. The entire variable domain, with the rest obtained from reference TRBV11-1 and TRBJ1-3, is as follows: EAEVAQSPRYKITEKSQAVAFWCDPISGHATLYWYRQILGQGPELLVQFQDESVVDDSQLPKDRFSAERLKGVDSTLKIQPAELGDSAMYLCASSARLQGAGNTIYFGEGSWLTVV.

This chain uses TRBV19 with TRBJ1-4, with 12 bases aligning to TRBD1. With V trimmed by 7 bases and J by 10 bases, 7 bases remained unmatched. The CDR3 runs 14 residues. CDR1 is LNHDA and CDR2 is SQIVND in the germline V gene (reference sequence). The CDR3 region is CASTPGQGAVKLFF. CDR3 DNA sequence: TGTGCCAGTACCCCGGGACAGGGGGCGGTAAAACTGTTTTTT. Using reference TRBV19 and TRBJ1-4 for the parts outside the CDR3, the full variable domain is DGGITQSPKYLFRKEGQNVTLSCEQNLNHDAMYWYRQDPGQGLRLIYYSQIVNDFQKGDIAEGYSVSREKKESFPLTVTSAQKNPTAFYLCASTPGQGAVKLFFGSGTQLSVL.

The chain recombines TRBV6-5 with TRBJ2-1; 9 nucleotides line up with TRBD2. The CDR3 sequence is 12 residues long. Germline V gives CDR1 MNHEY, CDR2 SVGAGI. Unmatched junction bases numbered 4, after V lost 5 bases and J lost 11 bases. The CDR3 protein is CASSPTSGKQFF. In DNA, the CDR3 is TGTGCCAGCAGTCCGACTAGCGGAAAGCAGTTCTTC.

V usage is TRBV27 and J usage is TRBJ2-7, with D tentatively TRBD1 (6 bases). CDR1 and CDR2 (germline): MNHEY, SMNVEV (reference sequence). V lost 6 bases, J lost 2 bases, and 11 bases lay in between. CDR3 length: 13 residues. The CDR3, as DNA: TGTGCCAGCAGCTGGGACATTACCTACGAGCAGTACTTC. Translated: CASSWDITYEQYF.

The rearrangement links TRBV28 to TRBJ1-1; D is uncertain. Trimming took off 3 bases at V and 0 bases at J, with 8 bases between the two ends. Germline V lookup: CDR1 MDHEN, CDR2 SYDVKM. This CDR3 has 14 amino acids. The CDR3 nucleotides read TGTGCCAGCAGTTTGGGAGGGATGAACACTGAAGCTTTCTTT. Translating gives CASSLGGMNTEAFF.

V and J are TRBV6-5 and TRBJ2-3; 12 nucleotides align to TRBD2. J was trimmed by 5 bases and V by 4 bases; bases with no gene match: 4. CDR3 length: 15 amino acids. The germline V gene encodes CDR1 MNHEY and CDR2 SVGAGI. This chain's CDR3 is CASSSQGLAGDTQYF. The CDR3 region has the DNA TGTGCCAGCAGTTCTCAGGGACTAGCGGGAGATACGCAGTATTTT.

V is TRBV19 and J is TRBJ1-6; 9 nucleotides agree with TRBD1. V was clipped by 6 bases and J by 7 bases; unmatched bases: 10. Per the germline V gene, CDR1 is LNHDA and CDR2 is SQIVND (reference sequence). This CDR3 has 16 amino acids. The CDR3 loop is CASRPTGTGLNSPLHF. The CDR3, as DNA: TGTGCCAGTAGGCCAACCGGGACAGGGCTGAATTCACCCCTCCACTTT. The full variable domain, with the rest looked up from reference TRBV19 and TRBJ1-6, is DGGITQSPKYLFRKEGQNVTLSCEQNLNHDAMYWYRQDPGQGLRLIYYSQIVNDFQKGDIAEGYSVSREKKESFPLTVTSAQKNPTAFYLCASRPTGTGLNSPLHFGNGTRLTVT.